This is a list of T cell receptor beta chains from one sample in a study of post-analysis software for immune sequencing data. TCRdb re-analysed the PCR reads in MiXCR, keeping a single row per CDR3 protein. The sample records a few hundred thousand distinct CDR3 sequences, roughly 45% being singletons. Specimen: blood. These receptors were taken from a girl between 10 and 17 years old with multiple sclerosis. Each CDR3 is given with its conserved first and last residue. D genes are given only for firm matches. The size entry is marked missing in some rows and otherwise reads once, few, many or a size class.

len: 13; abundance: few; j_gene: TRBJ2-7; v_gene: TRBV7-2; d_gene: -; CDR3nt: TGTGCCAGCAGCTTAGTGCGGGACATCGAGCAGTACTTC; CDR3aa: CASSLVRDIEQYF
len: 14; abundance: many; j_gene: TRBJ2-1; v_gene: TRBV7-2; d_gene: -; CDR3nt: TGTGCCAGCAGCCGCGGGGAGACATACAATGAGCAGTTCTTC; CDR3aa: CASSRGETYNEQFF
len: 11; abundance: -; j_gene: TRBJ1-1; v_gene: TRBV29-1; d_gene: -; CDR3nt: TGCAGCGTGAACACAGGGCCTGAAGCTTTCTTT; CDR3aa: CSVNTGPEAFF
len: 16; abundance: -; j_gene: TRBJ1-5; v_gene: TRBV12-3/TRBV12-4; d_gene: -; CDR3nt: TGTGCCAGCAGTTTAATTACAGGGACTTCTAATCAGCCCCAGCATTTT; CDR3aa: CASSLITGTSNQPQHF
len: 14; abundance: -; j_gene: TRBJ2-7; v_gene: TRBV2; d_gene: -; CDR3nt: TGTGCCAGCAGTGGCGTCAGGGGATACTACGAGCAGTACTTC; CDR3aa: CASSGVRGYYEQYF
len: 14; abundance: -; j_gene: TRBJ2-3; v_gene: TRBV10-3; d_gene: -; CDR3nt: TGTGCCATCAGTCGCCGGGACTCTCCAGATACGCAGTATTTT; CDR3aa: CAISRRDSPDTQYF
len: 14; abundance: -; j_gene: TRBJ2-3; v_gene: TRBV6-2/TRBV6-3; d_gene: -; CDR3nt: TGTGCCAGCAGTTCGGTTATTCAGACAGATACGCAGTATTTT; CDR3aa: CASSSVIQTDTQYF
len: 13; abundance: few; j_gene: TRBJ1-5; v_gene: TRBV20-1; d_gene: -; CDR3nt: TGCAGTGCTAGAGGCGGGAGCAATCAGCCCCAGCATTTT; CDR3aa: CSARGGSNQPQHF
len: 20; abundance: -; j_gene: TRBJ2-6; v_gene: TRBV3-1; d_gene: -; CDR3nt: TGTGCCAGCAGCCCTCACGGGTACCGTAGCTCCACAACTGGGGCCAACGTCCTGACTTTC; CDR3aa: CASSPHGYRSSTTGANVLTF
len: 12; abundance: -; j_gene: TRBJ2-5; v_gene: TRBV20-1; d_gene: -; CDR3nt: TGCAGTGCTGAACCAGGGAGCGGGACCCAGTACTTC; CDR3aa: CSAEPGSGTQYF
len: 13; abundance: -; j_gene: TRBJ2-1; v_gene: TRBV3-1; d_gene: -; CDR3nt: TGTGCCAGCAGCCAATTCGACGGGAATGAGCAGTTCTTC; CDR3aa: CASSQFDGNEQFF
len: 13; abundance: few; j_gene: TRBJ1-2; v_gene: TRBV10-3; d_gene: -; CDR3nt: TGTGCCATCAGTGAAGGGGGGTTCTATGGCTACACCTTC; CDR3aa: CAISEGGFYGYTF
len: 13; abundance: -; j_gene: TRBJ2-1; v_gene: TRBV14; d_gene: -; CDR3nt: TGTGCCAGCAGCAAGAACCTAGGGGATGAGCAGTTCTTC; CDR3aa: CASSKNLGDEQFF
len: 13; abundance: -; j_gene: TRBJ1-5; v_gene: TRBV6-2/TRBV6-3; d_gene: TRBD1; CDR3nt: TGTGCCAGCAGCCTCCAGGGGGACAGGCCCCAGCATTTT; CDR3aa: CASSLQGDRPQHF
len: 13; abundance: -; j_gene: TRBJ2-7; v_gene: TRBV29-1; d_gene: -; CDR3nt: TGCAGCGCCCAGGAGGACCTTATTTACGAGCAGTACTTC; CDR3aa: CSAQEDLIYEQYF
len: 17; abundance: -; j_gene: TRBJ2-1; v_gene: TRBV20-1; d_gene: TRBD2; CDR3nt: TGCAGTGCTAGAGACCCTAGCGGGAATCCACCCTACAATGAGCAGTTCTTC; CDR3aa: CSARDPSGNPPYNEQFF
len: 13; abundance: -; j_gene: TRBJ2-7; v_gene: TRBV6-5; d_gene: TRBD1; CDR3nt: TGTGCCAGCAGGATACAGGGGGTCTACGAGCAGTACTTC; CDR3aa: CASRIQGVYEQYF
len: 14; abundance: few; j_gene: TRBJ2-5; v_gene: TRBV7-9; d_gene: TRBD1; CDR3nt: TGTGCCAGCAGCCCCGGGACAGGGTGGGAGACCCAGTACTTC; CDR3aa: CASSPGTGWETQYF
len: 15; abundance: -; j_gene: TRBJ2-3; v_gene: TRBV20-1; d_gene: TRBD2; CDR3nt: TGCAGTGCTTTAGGACTAGCGGGTTTGACAGATACGCAGTATTTT; CDR3aa: CSALGLAGLTDTQYF
len: 16; abundance: few; j_gene: TRBJ2-7; v_gene: TRBV29-1; d_gene: TRBD2; CDR3nt: TGCAGCGTTGAAGATCGGACTAGCCGGCCCTCCTACGAGCAGTACTTC; CDR3aa: CSVEDRTSRPSYEQYF
len: 16; abundance: -; j_gene: TRBJ2-1; v_gene: TRBV7-9; d_gene: -; CDR3nt: TGTGCCAGCACCGAACGACAGGGACTTACCTACAATGAGCAGTTCTTC; CDR3aa: CASTERQGLTYNEQFF
len: 14; abundance: few; j_gene: TRBJ2-7; v_gene: TRBV20-1; d_gene: TRBD2; CDR3nt: TGCAGTGCTAGAGAGGGACTAGTCGTCTACGAGCAGTACTTC; CDR3aa: CSAREGLVVYEQYF
len: 13; abundance: few; j_gene: TRBJ2-7; v_gene: TRBV7-9; d_gene: -; CDR3nt: TGTGCCAGCAGCTTAAAGGTCTCCTACGAGCAGTACTTC; CDR3aa: CASSLKVSYEQYF
len: 16; abundance: once; j_gene: TRBJ2-7; v_gene: TRBV4-1; d_gene: TRBD2; CDR3nt: TGCGCCAGCAGCCAGGTGGTGACTAGCGGGGCCTACGGGCAGTACTTC; CDR3aa: CASSQVVTSGAYGQYF